Shown below are 9 T cell receptor beta chains from a single sample sequenced in a study of identical twins. MiXCR, applied by TCRdb to the 5' RACE reads, yields one record per CDR3 protein. Of 1.5 million to 2 million distinct CDR3 sequences detected, 32% appear once; the ten largest clones hold about 0.27%. Material: cord blood. These receptors all come from a newborn girl in good health.

V usage is TRBV9 and J usage is TRBJ2-2, with 8 nucleotides matching TRBD1. Per germline, CDR1 SGDLS and CDR2 YYNGEE. This CDR3 spans 17 amino acids. V shed 4 bases and J 1 base; nucleotides not matched to a gene: 9. The DNA of the CDR3 is TGTGCCAGCAGCCCCCGGTTGGGGACAGGGAACACCGGGGAGCTGTTTTTT. This gives the protein CASSPRLGTGNTGELFF.

Regarding this clonotype: This may come from a read error, since a much larger clone is one base off. The rearrangement links TRBV5-1 to TRBJ2-7; TRBD2 aligns across 10 bases. Per the germline V gene, CDR1 is SGHRS and CDR2 is YFSETQ. The CDR3 contains 14 residues. The CDR3 bases are TGCGTCAGCAGGTATCTAGCGGGAGTTCACGAGCAGTACTTC. This codes for CVSRYLAGVHEQYF.

This CDR3 reads CASAKRTSTDTQYF. In DNA, the CDR3 is TGTGCCAGCGCTAAGAGGACGAGCACAGATACGCAGTATTTT. The genes are TRBV14 and TRBJ2-3; no clear D gene. V shed 8 bases and J shed 0 bases, with 12 bases lying between them. The germline V gene encodes CDR1 SGHDN and CDR2 FVKESK. The length of the CDR3 is 14 residues.

On this clonotype itself: One end of the junction does not line up with germline, which may come from a read error. This sequence joins TRBV7-9 and TRBJ2-1, with 12 bases lining up with TRBD2. CDR3 size: 16 residues. Germline assignment: CDR1 SEHNR and CDR2 FQNEAQ (reference sequence). CDR3 amino acids: CVSSPWTSGAYNEQFF. CDR3 coding DNA: TGTGTCAGCAGCCCCTGGACTAGCGGGGCCTACAATGAGCAGTTCTTC.

The chain is built from TRBV20-1 and TRBJ1-2; 9 nucleotides align to TRBD1. V shed 4 bases, J shed 4 bases, and the junction held 7 bases outside the gene matches. The CDR3 is 14 amino acids. Germline V gives CDR1 DFQATT, CDR2 SNEGSKA (reference sequence). The CDR3 spells CSAIGQGIPYGYTF. CDR3 in DNA: TGCAGTGCTATAGGACAGGGGATCCCCTATGGCTACACCTTC.

This clonotype was seen a handful of times. CDR3 in amino acids: CSARDSLSYEQYF. CDR3 in DNA: TGCAGTGCGCGGGACAGCCTCTCCTACGAGCAGTACTTC. V gene TRBV20-1 combines with J gene TRBJ2-7; weak D call: TRBD1 (7 bases). The CDR3 consists of 13 residues. Trimming pared 6 bases from V and 0 bases from J, leaving 12 bases between. Germline V gives CDR1 DFQATT, CDR2 SNEGSKA (reference sequence).

The V and J genes are TRBV5-1 and TRBJ2-3, with 11 nucleotides matching TRBD2. Germline V lookup: CDR1 SGHRS, CDR2 YFSETQ. After removal of 1 base from V and 4 bases from J, the junction contained 5 bases not matched to a gene. The CDR3 has 16 amino acids. The CDR3 reads CASSLTSGSQADTQYF. CDR3 DNA sequence: TGCGCCAGCAGCTTGACTAGCGGGAGTCAGGCAGATACGCAGTATTTT.

The DNA for the CDR3 is TGCAGTGCTAGAGTTCTAGTGACGGGATCCTACGAGCAGTACTTC. Protein product: CSARVLVTGSYEQYF. V gene TRBV20-1 combines with J gene TRBJ2-7; TRBD2 might be the D (5 bases). The V end lost 1 base, the J end lost 1 base, and 14 bases lay between the germline ends. The CDR3 runs 15 residues. Germline assignment: CDR1 DFQATT and CDR2 SNEGSKA (reference sequence).

The rearrangement joins TRBV27 to TRBJ2-1, with 7 bases matching TRBD1. Germline assignment: CDR1 MNHEY and CDR2 SMNVEV (reference sequence). The CDR3 spans 17 residues. With 3 bases clipped from V and 1 base from J, the junction kept 9 bases outside the gene matches. CDR3: CASSLRYTGVSYNEQFF. As DNA, the CDR3 is TGTGCCAGCAGTTTGAGGTACACAGGGGTTTCCTACAATGAGCAGTTCTTC.